This T cell receptor beta chain came from a study of T cells in women clearing cervical HPV infection. Turning to the study itself: Cases were women with histologically confirmed HPV16-related CIN3 or worse, including 2 invasive cancers. Study-level results: CIN3+ cases had significantly higher TCR richness than controls; evenness did not differ.

CDR1 and CDR2 (germline): GTSNPN, SVGIG (reference sequence). The ends lost 5 bases at V and 5 bases at J; junction bases unmatched: 3. This CDR3 contains 13 residues. With regard to this clone: The antigen is not known. The DNA ends 3 residues before the CDR3 does, and the rest of the CDR3 is filled in from the germline J gene.

Measured with immunoSEQ multiplex PCR; TCRdb has only the in-frame clones, and not every one. This sample carries tens of thousands of clones, with almost 10% going to the ten biggest clones. Material for sequencing was blood buffy coat. This TCR came from a woman between 18 and 69 years old with a cervical HPV16 infection that either progressed to CIN3+ or cleared (not recorded which). The gene calls are TRBV30 and TRBJ1-5; 10 nucleotides line up with TRBD1. Incomplete CDR3 DNA: TGTGCCTGGCGGACAGGGGGGGATCAGCCC. The encoded protein is CAWRTGGDQP. The CDR3 as a whole reads CAWRTGGDQPQHF.